The entry below gives a single T cell receptor (beta chain) sequence along with its context. This clonotype was recorded at least ten times. What antigen it recognizes has not been identified. The sample holds no much larger clone one base away, and base qualities are not on file. The data are from a study of blood T cells in healthy people across ages (dated by TCRdb to between 2014 and 2017). The study in broad terms: In model experiments, template switching captured about one uniquely barcoded TCR beta cDNA molecule for every two T cells. Using deep sequencing normalized with unique cDNA molecular identifiers, the study measured how TCR beta repertoire diversity changes with age. The donors were divided into four age groups: young (average around 16 years), middle-aged (about 39), aged (approximately 62) and long-lived (about 84). To avoid experimental bias, donors of different ages were randomly spread across the sequencing lanes. Using the same blood draw, the study looked at two additional independent replicas of 1 million unique cDNA reads for two donors, one aged 18 to 30 and the other aged 80 or older.

Findings and caveats that apply to the study as a whole: There was a strong correlation between observed TCR beta diversity and the percentage of naive T cells measured by flow cytometry. Conclusive comparison of naive and antigen-experienced compartments was prevented by the profiling of bulk unsorted PBMCs. Compared with the aged group, the long-lived group had more naive CD4+ T cells, fewer expanded clones and increased TCR diversity, a pattern suggesting age selection. As age increased, observed TCR beta diversity per million T cells dropped in a roughly linear way, and a significant reduction was already evident by age 40. Because the CMV infection status of the donors was unknown, age-related changes in expanded clonotypes may potentially have been confounded. Estimates of total diversity based on one million sequenced T cells were considered lower bounds and underestimates.

The donors were under 40 Caucasian individuals from Russia, aged roughly 6 to 100 years, who were systemically healthy. Around 9.8 milliliters of peripheral blood were collected from each donor into EDTA-treated Vacutainer tubes. Ficoll-Paque density-gradient centrifugation was used to isolate PBMCs, with at least 7 million per sample. Trizol reagent was used to extract total RNA from PBMCs, with at least 5.5 micrograms per sample. For every donor, flow cytometry on a PBMC aliquot measured the percentage of naive CD45RAhigh/CD27high T cells. From the germline V gene, CDR1 is MNHEY and CDR2 is SVGEGT. From V the trimming removes 5 bases and from J it removes 2 bases, while the gene matches leave 7 bases of the junction unaccounted for. From cysteine to phenylalanine, the CDR3 is 15 amino acids long. Just the 45-base CDR3 DNA is kept, in frame starting at base 1. Library creation used 5' RACE. Data came from an Illumina HiSeq 2500. A second 7 to 11 cycle PCR used a sample-barcoded 5' primer and a J-beta primer mix. Each TCR beta cDNA molecule received a unique molecular identifier from a template-switch 5' adaptor carrying 12 random nucleotides. Each sample yielded at least 3 million CDR3-containing paired-end reads. All of the RNA was converted into first-strand cDNA using the Mint cDNA synthesis kit, with a TRBC-specific oligonucleotide serving as the primer. After uracil-DNA glycosylase treatment, a first 18-cycle PCR used universal primers M1SS and BC2_uni_R on all cDNA. On the study's bioinformatics: Each sample was normalized by randomly selecting 1 million high-quality reads, each carrying a distinct molecular identifier. Reads sharing molecular identifiers were discarded rather than binned into consensus sequences. CDR3 identification, clonotype clustering and error correction used MiTCR with a Q25 quality threshold and the strictest error-elimination algorithm. A nonparametric unseen species model with Euler transformation was used to estimate a lower bound on total TCR beta diversity. Using fastp at Q25 and MiXCR, TCRdb reprocessed the public reads and kept productive beta chains. Each entry merges the rows of one CDR3 protein and shows their most common DNA and genes. Clone size and V and J calls follow TCRdb, not the original study. Present in this sample are 720,000 or so distinct CDR3 sequences, over 40% of which were seen just once. Around 30% of the sample goes to the ten largest clones.

The chain uses TRBV6-2 or TRBV6-3 and TRBJ2-7, with 9 bases in between that match TRBD2. The receptor was isolated from an elderly man in good health. Sequencing was done on a sample of blood. The CDR3 reads CASSKPSGVTYEQYF. DNA sequence: TGTGCCAGCAGTAAACCTAGCGGGGTTACCTACGAGCAGTACTTC.